The clone carrying this TCR beta chain showed up just once. The antigen remains undetermined. Clones were sequenced by immunoSEQ multiplex PCR, and TCRdb holds only the in-frame ones, with some missing. The table has some 90,000 clones, about nine tenths seen once; the top ten hold around 0.36%. This sample is part of a study of graft-versus-host responses after intestinal transplantation. Turning to the study itself: Transplant recipients had multivisceral, liver-intestinal, or isolated intestinal grafts. The study gave all recipients anti-thymocyte globulin induction, then tacrolimus and steroids for 2 to 3 years. Findings and limits, study-wide: Recipient marrow contained GvH clones, some of which appeared first in ileum or blood. High graft-versus-host to host-versus-graft clonal ratios were seen in allografts of patients with graft-donor T cell macrochimerism.

J was trimmed by 9 bases and V by 6 bases; bases with no gene match: 2. Germline CDR1 is LNHDA and CDR2 is SQIVND (reference sequence). CDR3 size: 11 residues. V and J are TRBV19 and TRBJ2-1, with 7 nucleotides matching TRBD2. Sequencing was performed on unstimulated CD8+ T cells sorted from spleen or lymph node cells, taken before transplant. This clonotype was sampled from a human donor who was the organ donor for an intestinal transplant. The chain's CDR3 is CASSASGEQFF. Here the CDR3 DNA reads TGTGCCAGTAGCGCTAGCGGTGAGCAGTTCTTC.